The 18 T cell receptor beta chains below come from one sample, sequenced in a study of T cell clonotyping in hematopoietic cell transplantation. Profiled with immunoSEQ multiplex PCR; TCRdb holds only in-frame clones, not every one. Among 27,000 or so clones listed, more than 70% were seen once. Time point described: recipient sample about 28 days before transplant, after cytoreduction. The material sequenced was peripheral blood mononuclear cells, taken before stem cell transplant. Every receptor here comes from a man between 50 and 59 years old with myelodysplastic syndrome. Some clones in this sample may be carry-over from other donors' samples.

The chain employs TRBV29-1 and TRBJ1-1; unclear D gene. From germline, CDR1 is SQVTM and CDR2 ANQGSEA. Trimming took 5 bases from V and 1 from J, leaving 5 bases between them. This CDR3 has 11 residues. The CDR3 DNA reads TGCAGCGTTCTTCAGAACACTGAAGCTTTCTTT. This sequence encodes CSVLQNTEAFF. The full variable domain, completed using reference TRBV29-1 and TRBJ1-1, is SAVISQKPSRDICQRGTSLTIQCQVDSQVTMMFWYRQQPGQSLTLIATANQGSEATYESGFVIDKFPISRPNLTFSTLTVSNMSPEDSSIYLCSVLQNTEAFFGQGTRLTVV.

This clone was counted only a few times. V is TRBV29-1 and J is TRBJ2-3; D ambiguous. The CDR3 contains 12 residues. In germline, CDR1 is SQVTM, CDR2 ANQGSEA. Trimming took 7 bases from V and 4 from J, leaving 12 bases between them. CDR3: CSANLVADTQYF. In DNA, the CDR3 is TGCAGCGCCAACCTGGTGGCAGATACGCAGTATTTT.

The chain uses TRBV25-1 and TRBJ2-3; D ambiguous. V was pared by 2 bases and J by 2 bases, with 11 bases between. The germline CDR1 and CDR2 sequences are MGHDK and SYGVNS. The CDR3 length is 15 residues. This CDR3 reads CASSEPGGATDTQYF. CDR3 sequence (DNA): TGTGCCAGCAGTGAACCGGGCGGCGCCACAGATACGCAGTATTTT.

This chain links TRBV6-5 with TRBJ1-2; D unresolved. Per germline, CDR1 MNHEY and CDR2 SVGAGI. The CDR3 length is 12 residues. The V end was cut by 6 bases, the J end by 8 bases, with 13 bases between. The CDR3 DNA reads TGTGCCAGCAGCGCTACGGGAGGGGGCTACACCTTC. Translating it yields CASSATGGGYTF.

For this clone: Different DNA sequences within this sample yield the same CDR3. The chain recombines TRBV30 with TRBJ2-7; tentatively, D is TRBD1 or TRBD2 (5 bases each). V lost 4 bases to trimming and J lost 0 bases, with 7 bases between them. CDR3 length: 12 residues. Germline V gene sequence: CDR1 GTSNPN, CDR2 SVGIG (reference sequence). The CDR3 loop reads CAWTGSSYEQYF. The CDR3 nucleotides read TGTGCCTGGACAGGGAGCTCCTACGAGCAGTACTTC.

The chain combines TRBV7-2 with TRBJ2-7, with D maybe TRBD1 (6 bases). The CDR3 is 14 amino acids. Germline V gene sequence: CDR1 SGHTA, CDR2 FQGNSA. The germline V and J ends were trimmed by 4 bases and 0 bases, with 10 bases remaining between them. This CDR3 is CASSSVQGSYEQYF. CDR3 sequence (DNA): TGTGCCAGCAGCTCCGTACAGGGCTCCTACGAGCAGTACTTC.

The chain recombines TRBV6-5 with TRBJ2-7, with D possibly matching TRBD1 (6 bases). Germline V gene lookup returns CDR1 MNHEY and CDR2 SVGAGI. There are 14 residues in the CDR3. V was clipped by 6 bases and J by 3 bases, with 15 bases between them. The CDR3 spells CASRPGHTGYEQYF. The CDR3 region has the DNA TGTGCCAGCAGACCGGGACACACGGGCTACGAGCAGTACTTC.

This clone has only a few counts. The chain employs TRBV2 and TRBJ2-5; D is undetermined. V dropped 3 bases and J dropped 7 bases, with 15 bases sitting between them. This CDR3 has 14 amino acids. CDR1 is SNHLY and CDR2 is FYNNEI in the germline V gene. CDR3 loop: CASSDSPNGVTQYF. The CDR3 nucleotides read TGTGCCAGCAGTGACTCCCCCAATGGTGTGACCCAGTACTTC.

This chain uses TRBV29-1 with TRBJ2-3, with 10 bases aligning to TRBD2. V shed 5 bases, J shed 2 bases, and the junction held 4 bases outside the gene matches. Germline loops: CDR1 SQVTM, CDR2 ANQGSEA. CDR3 length: 14 amino acids. In nucleotides, the CDR3 is TGCAGCGTTACTAGCGGGGCCCCCACAGATACGCAGTATTTT. Translated, it gives CSVTSGAPTDTQYF.

V is TRBV7-2 and J is TRBJ2-5; D is undetermined. This CDR3 region has 16 residues. In germline, CDR1 is SGHTA, CDR2 FQGNSA. With 1 base removed from V and 7 bases from J, the gap between germline ends came to 19 bases. CDR3 residues: CASSLGRERRLATQYF. In DNA form, the CDR3 reads TGTGCCAGCAGCTTAGGTAGGGAAAGACGACTGGCGACCCAGTACTTC.

V usage is TRBV28 and J usage is TRBJ2-7, with 12 bases fitting TRBD2. The V gene end was trimmed by 6 bases and the J gene end by 0 bases; junction bases not matched to a gene: 12. Germline V lookup: CDR1 MDHEN, CDR2 SYDVKM. This CDR3 spans 18 amino acids. DNA for the CDR3: TGTGCCAGCAGCCAATTAGGACTAGCGGGAATAAGCTCCTACGAGCAGTACTTC. Amino acids: CASSQLGLAGISSYEQYF. Using reference TRBV28 and TRBJ2-7 for the parts outside the CDR3, the full variable domain is DVKVTQSSRYLVKRTGEKVFLECVQDMDHENMFWYRQDPGLGLRLIYFSYDVKMKEKGDIPEGYSVSREKKERFSLILESASTNQTSMYLCASSQLGLAGISSYEQYFGPGTRLTVT.

CDR3 region: CAWSESGGYTF. The CDR3 nucleotides read TGTGCCTGGAGCGAAAGTGGCGGCTACACCTTC. The genes are TRBV30 and TRBJ1-2; D is unresolved. The germline gives CDR1 GTSNPN, CDR2 SVGIG (reference sequence). This CDR3 has 11 residues. V lost 3 bases, J lost 8 bases, and 10 bases lay in between.

This chain joins TRBV25-1 and TRBJ1-2, with D possibly TRBD1 on 5 matching bases. CDR1 is MGHDK and CDR2 is SYGVNS in the germline V gene. With 6 bases removed from V and 3 bases from J, the gap between germline ends came to 11 bases. This CDR3 is built from 13 residues. The CDR3 here is CASRTGRDYGYTF. CDR3 DNA sequence: TGTGCCAGCAGGACTGGCAGGGACTATGGCTACACCTTC.

This rearrangement joins TRBV6-5 to TRBJ2-7; either TRBD1 or TRBD2 may fit D (6 bases each). Trimming removed 6 bases at V and 6 bases at J, with 15 bases between. Germline loops: CDR1 MNHEY, CDR2 SVGAGI. The CDR3 is made up of 13 amino acids. CDR3 in amino acids: CASRRGGRGEQYF. The CDR3 DNA follows: TGTGCCAGCAGACGAGGGGGGAGAGGCGAGCAGTACTTC.

This CDR3 is CASLGTGENYGYTF. CDR3 DNA sequence: TGTGCCAGCTTGGGGACAGGTGAAAACTATGGCTACACCTTC. This chain links TRBV2 with TRBJ1-2, with TRBD1 matching over 8 bases. The trim removed 8 bases at V and 2 bases at J, leaving 7 bases unmatched. CDR1 SNHLY and CDR2 FYNNEI come from the germline V gene. The CDR3 has 14 amino acids.

This sequence joins TRBV29-1 and TRBJ2-7; TRBD2 agrees at 8 bases. This CDR3 has 15 amino acids. In germline, CDR1 is SQVTM, CDR2 ANQGSEA. J gave up 6 bases and V 0 bases, and 10 bases lay outside the gene matches. Here the CDR3 reads CSVEDRTGGPREQYF. The CDR3 coding sequence is TGCAGCGTTGAAGATCGAACGGGAGGGCCTCGCGAGCAGTACTTC.

V is TRBV2 and J is TRBJ1-1, with D maybe TRBD1 (6 bases). This CDR3 is 12 amino acids long. V lost 6 bases and J lost 5, with 10 bases in between. Germline V gene lookup returns CDR1 SNHLY and CDR2 FYNNEI. The CDR3 DNA follows: TGTGCCAGCAGCCAAGGGGGAACTGAAGCTTTCTTT. Translating it yields CASSQGGTEAFF.

This clone was detected only once. The rearrangement uses TRBV29-1 and TRBJ2-3; tentative D call: TRBD2 (5 bases). V lost 7 bases and J 4 bases, leaving 21 bases between the germline ends. Per germline, CDR1 SQVTM and CDR2 ANQGSEA. The CDR3 consists of 15 residues. CDR3 bases: TGCAGCGGCCGAAAACTAGTCCCCCCTGCAGATACGCAGTATTTT. Its translation is CSGRKLVPPADTQYF.